Detailed here is one T cell receptor beta chain. Its antigen is as yet unknown. With the 5' RACE reads reprocessed, TCRdb shows one record per CDR3 protein and no DNA. Recorded for this sample: approximately 150,000 distinct CDR3 sequences. This entry belongs to a study of T cells expressing NK-cell markers. Study background: Sorted T-cell subsets CD3+CD56+NKG2C+, CD3+CD56+NKG2C- and CD3+CD56-NKG2C+ were TCR beta-sequenced.

This CDR3 is 15 amino acids long. Study outcomes and limitations: Dominant NKG2C+ clonotypes in six donors made up roughly 1.0-7.0% of CD8+ T cells.

This clonotype was sampled from a man aged 18 to 35 in good health. J is TRBJ2-3 and V is TRBV21-1; TCRdb calls TRBD1, which cannot be checked without DNA. TRBV21-1 is annotated as a pseudogene. Source material: blood T cells: a sorted CD56 or NKG2C T cell subset, CD4+ or CD8+ T cells, or bulk PBMC T cells (not recorded which). The chain's CDR3 is CASERNRDLMDTQYF.